This T cell receptor beta chain stems from a study of T cell responses to AZD1222 COVID-19 vaccine (dated by TCRdb to the early 2020s). For the wider study: Because spike-specific TCR depth and breadth did not differ between the two schedules, AZD1222 recipients who got a second dose at roughly 4 weeks were pooled with those who got a second dose at roughly 12 weeks. A total of just over 230 trial participants underwent TCR sequencing, of whom 200 to 220 had received two doses of AZD1222 and roughly 26 had received two doses of the MenACWY control vaccine. Enrollment into the trials was organized by age into subgroups of 18-55, 56-69 and 70-plus years, and those subgroups contained about 160, 30 and 59 TCR-sequenced participants, respectively.

Including cysteine and phenylalanine, the CDR3 has 14 amino acids. The sequence is cut down to CDR3 DNA, 42 bases in frame from base 1. Sequences LGHNA (CDR1) and YSLEER (CDR2) are obtained from the germline V gene. Compared with germline, V lacks 1 base and J lacks 6 bases; bases without a gene match: 2. The time point label corresponds to: baseline before first vaccination. The vaccinee samples were drawn from two UK trials, COV001 and COV002, one of which was a single-blind randomized controlled phase 2/3 trial testing AZD1222 (ChAdOx1 nCoV-19) in healthy adults. For TCRbeta chain sequencing, PBMC samples from trial participants were taken at day 0 and at day 28 after the second dose. On the study overall, not on this receptor specifically: The whole spike protein was spanned by vaccine-associated CD4 TCRs, and dominant responses were seen in regions 160-218 and 743-854. Participants were mostly white British and included more females than males, and it was suggested by the authors that clonal diversity may have been underestimated. Reportedly, almost half of the unique spike-specific TCRs recognized epitopes lying outside the regions that are mutated in the B.1.351 and B.1.1.7 variants. In the small 56-69-year group, the increase in depth fell short of significance, most likely because of low power. Conclusions about previously exposed vaccinees were limited because only 5 or 6 AZD1222 recipients were SARS-CoV-2 seropositive at baseline. Because no day 14 peak-response samples were available, repertoires were characterized only after the peak T cell response. Spike-specific TCR breadth and depth rose significantly after two AZD1222 doses compared with day 0 and with MenACWY recipients.

The CDR3 regions of human TCRbeta chains were subjected to immunosequencing. Turning to the authors' computational methods: TCRs in the repertoires were compared against a reference library of SARS-CoV-2-specific TCRs that had been generated with the MIRA antigen-specificity platform. Breadth was defined as the fraction of unique TCRs that were SARS-CoV-2-associated. Depth was defined as the fraction of total T cells that were SARS-CoV-2-associated. Using the MIRA data, each spike-specific TCR was assigned both to the spike region to which the TCR was reactive and to a CD4 or CD8 class. Log10-transformed breadth and depth values were compared by one-way ANOVA with Sidak's multiple comparisons tests. This is the immuneACCESS table as TCRdb keeps it, with only in-frame sequences that have V and J called. A part of the clones is gone; compared with another copy, unresolved V genes explain less than half, and the rest is unexplained. The V and J calls and clone size were taken over from that table, and D and trimming were inferred from the DNA. Counted in this sample were about 130,000 clones; over 75% of them appeared once. Clones ranked in the top ten supply over 2.5% of the sample.

For this clone: The target of this receptor is not known. No base-level quality is on record; no much larger clone is a single base apart.

The sequence is built from TRBV4-3 and TRBJ2-1, with 8 junctional bases fitting TRBD2. This TCR derives from an adult in good health. The starting material was peripheral blood, obtained on day 0 of AZD1222 vaccination. The CDR3 here reads CASSQGTSSNEQFF. The DNA sequence reads TGCGCCAGCAGCCAAGGGACTAGCAGCAATGAGCAGTTCTTC.